This TCR beta chain came from a study of blood T cell repertoires in COVID-19. At the level of the study: PBMCs, B-cell-depleted T cells, or T cells provided the cDNA or gDNA that made up the material.

Libraries were prepared by immunoSEQ multiplex PCR; TCRdb keeps only in-frame clonotypes and omits some of them. The sample carries about 300,000 clones, about nine tenths recorded once. V lost 4 bases and J lost 4; bases outside the gene matches: 6. The CDR3 runs 14 residues. Germline V lookup: CDR1 SGHNT, CDR2 YYREEE (reference sequence). The sequence derives from a woman aged 25 to 45 who had recovered from COVID-19. Material: peripheral blood. V is TRBV5-4 and J is TRBJ2-5; 8 bases align to TRBD2. The CDR3 is CASSNAGTRETQYF. The CDR3 DNA reads as TGTGCCAGCAGCAATGCCGGGACTAGAGAGACCCAGTACTTC.